The following is a T cell receptor (beta chain) sequence with its context. The V gene's germline CDR1 is SQVTM and CDR2 ANQGSEA. The V gene lost 0 bases and the J gene lost 5 bases, with 8 bases spanning the gap. The CDR3 spans 13 residues. The repertoire was sequenced with immunoSEQ multiplex PCR; TCRdb's copy has only in-frame clones and lacks some. Of roughly 320,000 clones listed, under 90% are singletons. The source of the sample is a study of blood T cell repertoires in COVID-19. Those who participated ranged in age from roughly 18 to 89 years and resided in around 22 US areas. The receptor was derived from a man aged 30-40 years who had recovered from COVID-19. V usage is TRBV29-1 and J usage is TRBJ2-1; weak D call: TRBD2 (5 bases). Material: PBMCs or T cells enriched from blood (not recorded which). CDR3 residues: CSVEDTGDNEQFF. CDR3 nucleotide sequence: TGCAGCGTTGAAGATACCGGGGACAATGAGCAGTTCTTC.